This T cell receptor beta chain was sequenced for a study of cytomegalovirus exposure and HLA in healthy donors. The wider study: As an earlier analysis found, about 200 million T cells yielded over 95 million unique TCR beta sequences.

A remark on this clone: The antigen is unknown.

The CDR3 runs to 14 residues. V lost 8 bases, J lost 7 bases, and 20 bases lay in between. Germline V gene lookup returns CDR1 LNHDA and CDR2 SQIVND (reference sequence). General study results and limits: Later work found that TCR association rates differed between HLA loci; DRB1 had the most and HLA-C the fewest. The study flagged about 160 TCR beta chains as cytomegalovirus-associated. Later genetic work tied a missense DCLRE1C variant to beta-chain V and J trimming.

Use of 60 Vbeta and 13 Jbeta primers characterized the PCR. The method was immunoSEQ multiplex PCR; TCRdb's version includes in-frame clones alone and lacks a portion of them. The sample consists of about 180,000 clones, 80% of them appearing once. The receptor was isolated from a man aged 25-45 years in good health and CMV-seronegative. Sequenced material: PBMCs. V is TRBV19 and J is TRBJ1-2, with D maybe TRBD1 (6 bases). CDR3 bases: TGTGCCAGTGGCCTGACAGGCCTTAGCTTTGGCTACACCTTC. Translation: CASGLTGLSFGYTF. Complete variable domain (other parts from reference TRBV19 and TRBJ1-2): DGGITQSPKYLFRKEGQNVTLSCEQNLNHDAMYWYRQDPGQGLRLIYYSQIVNDFQKGDIAEGYSVSREKKESFPLTVTSAQKNPTAFYLCASGLTGLSFGYTFGSGTRLTVV.